This passage covers 30 T cell receptor beta chains from one sample sequenced in a study of blood T cell repertoires in COVID-19. The method was immunoSEQ multiplex PCR; TCRdb's version includes in-frame clones alone and lacks a portion of them. This repertoire shows some 130,000 clones, 80% to 90% found once; its top ten account for over 2.5%. Sequencing used peripheral blood. These receptors all come from a man aged 60 to 75 with active or convalescent COVID-19.

The chain employs TRBV5-4 and TRBJ1-2; no clear D. The CDR3 sequence is 14 residues long. Trimming stripped 5 bases from V and 4 bases from J, with 15 bases between. CDR1 is SGHNT and CDR2 is YYREEE in the germline V gene (reference sequence). This chain's CDR3 is CASRPLVASYGYTF. CDR3 DNA: TGTGCCAGCAGGCCCTTGGTCGCGAGCTATGGCTACACCTTC. Combining the CDR3 with reference TRBV5-4 and TRBJ1-2 gives the whole variable domain ETGVTQSPTHLIKTRGQQVTLRCSSQSGHNTVSWYQQALGQGPQFIFQYYREEENGRGNFPPRFSGLQFPNYSSELNVNALELDDSALYLCASRPLVASYGYTFGSGTRLTVV.

The chain joins TRBV9 to TRBJ2-5, with 11 bases matching TRBD2. In germline, CDR1 is SGDLS, CDR2 YYNGEE. The CDR3 has 17 residues. The ends lost 0 bases at V and 0 bases at J; junction bases unmatched: 4. CDR3 bases: TGTGCCAGCAGCGTAGGGTCTAGCGGGGGGTACCAAGAGACCCAGTACTTC. Its protein is CASSVGSSGGYQETQYF.

V and J are TRBV21-1 and TRBJ2-2; TRBD2, the table's D call, was not compared with the DNA. TRBV21-1 is an annotated pseudogene. The CDR3 is 18 residues long. CDR3 sequence: CASSKAASGRANTGELFF. The CDR3 bases are TGTGCCAGCAGCAAAGCCGCTAGCGGGAGGGCGAACACCGGGGAGCTGTTTTTT.

The rearrangement links TRBV7-2 to TRBJ2-5, with 11 bases matching TRBD2. The CDR3 runs 17 residues. The germline CDR1 and CDR2 sequences are SGHTA and FQGNSA. The J segment lost 4 bases and the V segment lost 3 bases, leaving 10 bases of the junction unmatched. The CDR3 is CASSLRAPTSGGETQYF. Here the CDR3 DNA reads TGTGCCAGCAGCTTGAGGGCCCCCACTAGCGGGGGAGAGACCCAGTACTTC.

This chain connects TRBV29-1 to TRBJ1-1; 7 bases align to TRBD1. V shed 7 bases, J shed 4 bases, and the junction held 12 bases outside the gene matches. The CDR3 sequence is 14 residues long. Germline V lookup: CDR1 SQVTM, CDR2 ANQGSEA. The CDR3 region has the DNA TGCAGCGCCCGGACAGGTTTAAGCGGCACTGAAGCTTTCTTT. It specifies CSARTGLSGTEAFF.

The J gene is TRBJ1-4, the V gene TRBV9, with no clear D. CDR1 SGDLS and CDR2 YYNGEE come from the germline V gene. The V end lost 0 bases, the J end lost 10 bases, and 10 bases lay between the germline ends. This CDR3 contains 13 residues. This CDR3 is CASSVEAGRKLFF. CDR3 nucleotides: TGTGCCAGCAGCGTAGAAGCAGGTAGAAAACTGTTTTTT. Full variable domain (remainder filled in from reference TRBV9 and TRBJ1-4): DSGVTQTPKHLITATGQRVTLRCSPRSGDLSVYWYQQSLDQGLQFLIQYYNGEERAKGNILERFSAQQFPDLHSELNLSSLELGDSALYFCASSVEAGRKLFFGSGTQLSVL.

The V and J genes are TRBV11-3 and TRBJ2-1; D gene ambiguous. CDR3 length: 14 residues. V was pared by 0 bases and J by 0 bases, with 3 bases between. Germline V lookup: CDR1 SGHNT, CDR2 YENEEA. Here the CDR3 reads CASSLESSYNEQFF. DNA of the CDR3: TGTGCCAGCAGCTTAGAGAGCTCCTACAATGAGCAGTTCTTC.

This clone was detected only once. The chain combines TRBV5-1 with TRBJ2-7, with 8 bases identical to TRBD1. The germline gives CDR1 SGHRS, CDR2 YFSETQ. V trimming: 3 bases; J trimming: 1 base; junction bases outside the gene matches: 3. The length of the CDR3 is 14 residues. This CDR3 reads CASSSTGGSYEQYF. Here the CDR3 DNA reads TGCGCCAGCAGCTCCACAGGGGGGTCCTACGAGCAGTACTTC.

The gene calls are TRBV18 and TRBJ1-4; D is perhaps TRBD1 (5 bases). The CDR3 length is 14 residues. V lost 1 base to trimming and J lost 8 bases, with 11 bases between them. In germline, CDR1 is KGHSH, CDR2 LQKENI. DNA of the CDR3: TGTGCCAGCTCACCACTCCGGGAGGGGGAAAAACTGTTTTTT. Its translation is CASSPLREGEKLFF.

The V call is TRBV7-2, the J call TRBJ2-7; D is perhaps TRBD1 (7 bases). Per the germline V gene, CDR1 is SGHTA and CDR2 is FQGNSA. Trimming removed 5 bases at V and 5 bases at J, with 19 bases between. This CDR3 has 15 residues. CDR3 in amino acids: CASSPPRGAQDEQYF. The CDR3 coding sequence is TGTGCCAGCAGCCCCCCCAGGGGGGCGCAGGACGAGCAGTACTTC. The full variable domain, rest sourced from reference TRBV7-2 and TRBJ2-7, is GAGVSQSPSNKVTEKGKDVELRCDPISGHTALYWYRQSLGQGLEFLIYFQGNSAPDKSGLPSDRFSAERTGGSVSTLTIQRTQQEDSAVYLCASSPPRGAQDEQYFGPGTRLTVT.

This rearrangement joins TRBV27 to TRBJ2-3; a possible D gene is TRBD2 (5 bases). CDR1 and CDR2 (germline): MNHEY, SMNVEV (reference sequence). Trimming removed 2 bases from V and 1 base from J, with 22 bases in between. The CDR3 sequence is 19 residues long. The CDR3 loop reads CASSLGLSALREGTDTQYF. The CDR3 DNA follows: TGTGCCAGCAGTTTAGGTTTGAGTGCTTTGAGGGAAGGCACAGATACGCAGTATTTT.

The chain has TRBV4-1 and TRBJ2-7, with no clear D. The CDR3 is 12 amino acids. CDR1 MGHRA and CDR2 YSYEKL come from the germline V gene. V was trimmed by 1 base and J by 7 bases, leaving 8 bases between them. The DNA for the CDR3 is TGCGCCAGCAGCCAAGGTAGTCGTGAGCAGTACTTC. It codes for CASSQGSREQYF.

The chain combines TRBV5-4 with TRBJ2-5; 15 nucleotides match TRBD2. Germline values: CDR1 SGHNT, CDR2 YYREEE (reference sequence). This CDR3 spans 16 amino acids. Losses at the gene ends were 4 bases for V and 2 bases for J; bases not matched to a gene: 3. The CDR3 region is CASSLGTSGGQETQYF. Written as DNA, the CDR3 is TGTGCCAGCAGCCTGGGGACTAGCGGGGGGCAAGAGACCCAGTACTTC.

The rearrangement joins TRBV3-1 (or the pseudogene TRBV3-2) to TRBJ2-3; 14 bases are a match to TRBD2. The CDR3 runs to 16 residues. Germline V gene sequence: CDR1 LGHDT, CDR2 YNNKEL (reference sequence). Trimming took 4 bases from V and 4 from J; bases not matched to a gene: 4. The CDR3 sequence: CASSPGTSGRADTQYF. Here the CDR3 DNA reads TGTGCCAGCAGCCCTGGGACTAGCGGGAGAGCAGATACGCAGTATTTT.

In its sample, this clone was seen once. The chain has TRBV7-9 and TRBJ2-5; no clear D. Per the germline V gene, CDR1 is SEHNR and CDR2 is FQNEAQ (reference sequence). The CDR3 is 13 residues long. Trimming pared 4 bases from V and 4 bases from J, leaving 10 bases between. The DNA for the CDR3 is TGTGCCAGCAGCTCTACTGTACCAGAGACCCAGTACTTC. Translated, it gives CASSSTVPETQYF.

CDR3 region: CASRGNGRSEAFF. DNA of the CDR3: TGTGCCAGCCGGGGTAACGGGAGATCTGAAGCTTTCTTT. The rearrangement uses TRBV28 and TRBJ1-1; no definite D call. The CDR3 contains 13 residues. Trimming took off 8 bases at V and 6 bases at J, with 16 bases between the two ends. Germline V gene sequence: CDR1 MDHEN, CDR2 SYDVKM.

The genes are TRBV7-2 and TRBJ2-3, with 8 bases identical to TRBD2. Germline-derived CDR1 and CDR2 are SGHTA and FQGNSA. V gave up 8 bases and J gave up 7 bases; unmatched junction bases: 11. CDR3 size: 14 residues. CDR3: CASAEREIRNTQYF. In DNA, the CDR3 is TGTGCCAGCGCCGAGCGGGAGATTAGAAATACGCAGTATTTT.

The chain combines TRBV4-1 with TRBJ2-5; TRBD2 matches 10 bases. After removal of 4 bases from V and 5 bases from J, the junction contained 4 bases not matched to a gene. This CDR3 has 14 amino acids. Germline-derived CDR1 and CDR2 are MGHRA and YSYEKL. The DNA of the CDR3 is TGCGCCAGCAGCCCCGGGACTAGCGTGGAGACCCAGTACTTC. It is translated as CASSPGTSVETQYF.

This rearrangement joins TRBV7-2 to TRBJ1-4, with TRBD1 matching 7 bases. The CDR3 has 14 amino acids. J lost 6 bases, V lost 5 bases, and 6 bases had no gene match. Germline assignment: CDR1 SGHTA and CDR2 FQGNSA. CDR3 in DNA: TGTGCCAGCAGCCCAGACAGGGCGCATGAAAAACTGTTTTTT. Translated: CASSPDRAHEKLFF.

This rearrangement joins TRBV7-3 to TRBJ2-1, with 8 nucleotides matching TRBD1. This CDR3 is 17 amino acids long. V was pared by 4 bases and J by 0 bases, with 8 bases of the junction left unmatched. Germline-derived CDR1 and CDR2 are SGHTA and FQGTGA. CDR3 in DNA: TGTGCCAGCAGCTCCCTAGGGACAGGTAGCTCCTACAATGAGCAGTTCTTC. Translation gives CASSSLGTGSSYNEQFF.

The rearrangement links TRBV18 to TRBJ2-7; TRBD1 agrees at 7 bases. The CDR3 consists of 14 residues. Germline CDR1 and CDR2: KGHSH and LQKENI. V shed 3 bases and J 3 bases; nucleotides not matched to a gene: 5. CDR3 protein: CASSPPGQSYEQYF. CDR3 nucleotide sequence: TGTGCCAGCTCACCCCCGGGACAGAGCTACGAGCAGTACTTC.

The gene calls are TRBV3-1 (or the pseudogene TRBV3-2) and TRBJ2-1; 10 nucleotides line up with TRBD2. The CDR3 has 14 amino acids. After removal of 0 bases from V and 13 bases from J, the junction contained 6 bases not matched to a gene. CDR1 and CDR2 from the germline V gene are LGHDT and YNNKEL (reference sequence). The CDR3 nucleotides read TGTGCCAGCAGCCAAGATCTGACTAGCGGGTCACAGTTCTTC. Its protein product is CASSQDLTSGSQFF.

Concerning this clone itself: The sample contains more than one DNA sequence encoding this CDR3. The J gene is TRBJ2-3, the V gene TRBV5-4, with 10 bases aligning to TRBD2. This CDR3 contains 14 residues. V was pared by 2 bases and J by 4 bases, with 1 base of the junction left unmatched. CDR1 and CDR2 from the germline V gene are SGHNT and YYREEE (reference sequence). In DNA form, the CDR3 reads TGTGCCAGCAGCTTAGCGGGGGGGCCAGATACGCAGTATTTT. Encoded protein: CASSLAGGPDTQYF.

V gene TRBV27 combines with J gene TRBJ2-7, with a possible D match to TRBD1 (6 bases). The CDR3 has 14 residues. Germline V CDR1 and CDR2: MNHEY, SMNVEV (reference sequence). Trimming pared 4 bases from V and 4 bases from J, leaving 14 bases between. CDR3 nucleotide sequence: TGTGCCAGCAGTTCACAGGGAGCGGATTACGAGCAGTACTTC. This codes for CASSSQGADYEQYF.

The rearrangement uses TRBV27 and TRBJ2-2; the D gene is possibly TRBD1 (6 bases). The CDR3 has 18 amino acids. CDR1 and CDR2 from the germline V gene are MNHEY and SMNVEV (reference sequence). With 5 bases removed from V and 0 bases from J, the gap between germline ends came to 19 bases. CDR3 loop: CASSPSTGTTPNTGELFF. CDR3 bases: TGTGCCAGCAGTCCGTCAACAGGGACAACTCCGAACACCGGGGAGCTGTTTTTT.

The J gene is TRBJ2-1, the V gene TRBV7-9; 10 nucleotides line up with TRBD2. The junction had 5 bases not matched to a gene; V was cut back by 0 bases and J by 6 bases. Germline V lookup: CDR1 SEHNR, CDR2 FQNEAQ (reference sequence). CDR3 size: 16 residues. The CDR3 nucleotides are TGTGCCAGCAGCTTAGCGCGAGCGGGAGGGACCAATGAGCAGTTCTTC. Amino acids: CASSLARAGGTNEQFF.

CDR3 nucleotides: TGTGCCAGCAGCCAATATAACGGGGGGACCAATGAGCAGTTCTTC. Protein: CASSQYNGGTNEQFF. The chain joins TRBV3-1 (or the pseudogene TRBV3-2) to TRBJ2-1, with 7 bases matching TRBD2. V dropped 2 bases and J dropped 6; count of bases not matched to a gene: 7. The CDR3 runs to 15 residues. CDR1 and CDR2 from the germline V gene are LGHDT and YNNKEL (reference sequence).

The genes are TRBV4-1 and TRBJ2-7; D unclear. V gave up 1 base and J gave up 2 bases, with 6 bases separating them. CDR3 size: 13 residues. CDR1 is MGHRA, CDR2 YSYEKL, per germline. The CDR3 DNA reads TGCGCCAGCAGCCAAGTACCGGCCTACGAGCAGTACTTC. The encoded protein is CASSQVPAYEQYF.

The V call is TRBV5-1, the J call TRBJ1-1; 11 nucleotides align to TRBD1. V dropped 1 base and J dropped 3; count of bases not matched to a gene: 14. The V gene's germline CDR1 is SGHRS and CDR2 YFSETQ. The CDR3 is 19 residues long. The CDR3 nucleotides are TGCGCCAGCAGCTTGAATACATTCTCCGGGACAGGGGGGTACACTGAAGCTTTCTTT. Encoded protein: CASSLNTFSGTGGYTEAFF.

This clone has a handful of counts. This rearrangement joins TRBV13 to TRBJ2-7; 9 bases agree with TRBD1. V trimming: 2 bases; J trimming: 5 bases; junction bases outside the gene matches: 1. The CDR3 runs 13 residues. CDR1 is PRHDT, CDR2 FYEKMQ, per germline (reference sequence). The chain's CDR3 is CASSLRTGDEQYF. As DNA, the CDR3 is TGTGCCAGCAGCTTACGGACAGGGGACGAGCAGTACTTC.